This T cell receptor (beta chain) came from a study of regulatory T cells in long-lasting Graves disease. Overall study context: Graves' patients with a new diagnosis had received antithyroid drugs under 3 months.

Sequencing libraries for TCR beta were prepared with iRepertoire HTBI primers and Arm-PCR of CDR3 regions. TCRdb reprocessed the multiplex PCR reads with MiXCR, giving one entry per CDR3 protein. This table holds 450,000 to 500,000 distinct CDR3 sequences, about 16% found once. This clonotype was found many times. Described time point: newly diagnosed GD, antithyroid drugs for less than 3 months. RNA isolated from PBMCs was used to make the TCR library. In each case, Graves' disease was diagnosed per American Thyroid Association guidelines. Patients all came to the study from an endocrinology department in Xi'an, China. Approximately 9.9-milliliter peripheral blood samples went into EDTA tubes. The V gene's germline CDR1 is KGHDR and CDR2 SFDVKD. The germline V and J ends were trimmed by 5 bases and 0 bases, with 10 bases remaining between them. The CDR3 has 15 residues. The data were also submitted as part of a second study, on T cells in Graves' hyperthyroidism and ophthalmopathy.

This chain links TRBV24-1 with TRBJ2-1, with TRBD2 as a possible D gene (5 bases). This TCR derives from a man between 35 and 55 years old with Graves disease. The sample here was peripheral blood mononuclear cells (PBMCs), taken at new diagnosis, from a patient treated with antithyroid drugs. CDR3 amino acids: CATSGSGSSYNEQFF. CDR3 DNA sequence: TGTGCCACCAGTGGATCGGGGAGCTCCTACAATGAGCAGTTCTTC.